The next 8 T cell receptor beta chains were all read from a single sample in a study of cytomegalovirus exposure and HLA in healthy donors. The study ran its PCR with 60 Vbeta and 13 Jbeta primers. Using immunoSEQ multiplex PCR, the repertoire was profiled, and TCRdb retains in-frame clones only, with some absent. The repertoire includes under 200,000 clones, about four fifths of them detected once, and roughly 1% sits in the top ten. The sequencing input was PBMCs. The receptors derive from a man aged 25 to 40 in good health and CMV-seronegative.

The rearrangement joins TRBV7-9 to TRBJ2-7; no definite D call. In germline, CDR1 is SEHNR, CDR2 FQNEAQ (reference sequence). Trimming removed 5 bases from V and 0 bases from J, with 11 bases in between. The length of the CDR3 is 14 residues. In DNA form, the CDR3 reads TGTGCCAGCAGCGCTGACACCCGCTCCTACGAGCAGTACTTC. Its translation: CASSADTRSYEQYF. The whole variable domain, filled in from reference TRBV7-9 and TRBJ2-7, reads DTGVSQNPRHKITKRGQNVTFRCDPISEHNRLYWYRQTLGQGPEFLTYFQNEAQLEKSRLLSDRFSAERPKGSFSTLEIQRTEQGDSAMYLCASSADTRSYEQYFGPGTRLTVT.

The rearrangement uses TRBV15 and TRBJ2-2, with 8 positions matching TRBD1. CDR1 is LNHNV, CDR2 YYDKDF, per germline (reference sequence). Trimming took 5 bases from V and 5 from J; bases not matched to a gene: 7. The CDR3 runs to 15 residues. This CDR3 is CATSPSRDRTGELFF. The CDR3 coding sequence is TGTGCCACCAGCCCGTCCCGGGACAGGACCGGGGAGCTGTTTTTT.

CDR3 region: CASSLWTAGDYEQYF. For the CDR3, the DNA is TGTGCCAGCAGTTTATGGACAGCAGGGGACTACGAGCAGTACTTC. This rearrangement joins TRBV28 to TRBJ2-7; D possibly corresponds to TRBD1 (6 bases). The CDR3 runs to 15 residues. Germline assignment: CDR1 MDHEN and CDR2 SYDVKM. The germline V and J ends were trimmed by 0 bases and 3 bases, with 12 bases remaining between them.

The J gene is TRBJ1-5, the V gene TRBV5-5; D not resolved. Trimming stripped 5 bases from V and 2 bases from J, with 11 bases between. The germline V gene has CDR1 SGHKS and CDR2 YYEKEE (reference sequence). This CDR3 spans 14 amino acids. CDR3 region: CASSYRGGNQPQHF. The CDR3 nucleotides read TGTGCCAGCAGTTATCGCGGGGGCAATCAGCCCCAGCATTTT.

The rearrangement links TRBV2 to TRBJ2-3, with unresolved D. The CDR3 extends over 17 amino acids. Trimming left V 5 bases short and J 1 base short, with 19 bases between. Looked up from germline, CDR1 is SNHLY and CDR2 is FYNNEI. For the CDR3, the DNA is TGTGCCAGCAGTCCGAAAGCCCCGCACGATGGCACAGATACGCAGTATTTT. Translating it yields CASSPKAPHDGTDTQYF.

The V call is TRBV5-6, the J call TRBJ1-6; no firm D call. V was trimmed by 0 bases and J by 14 bases, leaving 9 bases between them. The CDR3 length is 12 residues. CDR1 SGHDT and CDR2 YYEEEE come from the germline V gene. The CDR3 spells CASSLGPLSLHF. CDR3 DNA: TGTGCCAGCAGCTTGGGGCCTTTGTCCCTCCACTTT.

The chain uses TRBV28 and TRBJ2-5; 7 nucleotides line up with TRBD1. Germline V gene sequence: CDR1 MDHEN, CDR2 SYDVKM. The length of the CDR3 is 13 residues. V lost 2 bases and J lost 4; bases outside the gene matches: 1. The CDR3 sequence is CASSLGTVETQYF. CDR3 DNA: TGTGCCAGCAGTTTAGGGACAGTAGAGACCCAGTACTTC.

This clone was seen once. The rearrangement uses TRBV4-2 and TRBJ1-2; perhaps TRBD1 as D (6 bases). CDR1 is LGHNA and CDR2 is YNFKEQ in the germline V gene. Trimming took off 5 bases at V and 3 bases at J, with 19 bases between the two ends. This CDR3 spans 16 amino acids. The CDR3, as DNA: TGTGCCAGCAGCAAAGGAGGAACAGGGTGGGACTATGGCTACACCTTC. Translated: CASSKGGTGWDYGYTF.